This T cell receptor (beta chain) was observed in a study of breast tumors, draining lymph nodes, adjacent tissues. General study points: Most tumor T cells seemingly derive from lymph node, then expand in tumor.

Samples came from axillary lymph nodes draining the breast cancer. The CDR3 loop spans 18 amino acids. Germline lookup yields CDR1 DFQATT and CDR2 SNEGSKA (reference sequence). Losses at the gene ends were 5 bases for V and 3 bases for J; bases not matched to a gene: 20. One entry per CDR3 protein results from TCRdb running MiXCR on the multiplex PCR reads. The data hold some 85,000 distinct CDR3 sequences, with approximately 30% observed a single time. With regard to this clonotype: What it binds is not known.

This clonotype originated in a female donor with breast cancer. Some clones in this sample may be carry-over from other donors' samples. The sample was axillary lymph node tissue. This chain links TRBV20-1 with TRBJ1-1, with TRBD1 identical over 8 bases. Written as DNA, the CDR3 is TGCAGTGCTCCGGGACGGGTGGACAGGGAATTTTGGGACACTGAAGCTTTCTTT. Amino acid sequence: CSAPGRVDREFWDTEAFF.